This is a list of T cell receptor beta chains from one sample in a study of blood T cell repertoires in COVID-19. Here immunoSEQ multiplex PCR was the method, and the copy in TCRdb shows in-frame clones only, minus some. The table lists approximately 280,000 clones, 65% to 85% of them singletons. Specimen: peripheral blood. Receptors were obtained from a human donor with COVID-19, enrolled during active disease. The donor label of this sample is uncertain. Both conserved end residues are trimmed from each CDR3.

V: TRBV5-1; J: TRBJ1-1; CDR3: ASSWDRDTEAF
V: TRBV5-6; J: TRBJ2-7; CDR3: ASSFLRPQREQY
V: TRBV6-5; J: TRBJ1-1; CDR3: ASSFAENTEAF
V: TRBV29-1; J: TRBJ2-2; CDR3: SVDTDRNTGELF
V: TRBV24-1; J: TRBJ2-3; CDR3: ATSDQTSGTDTQY
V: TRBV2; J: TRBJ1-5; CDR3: ATSGVPLSSNQPQH
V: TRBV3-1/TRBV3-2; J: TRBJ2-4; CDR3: ASSPTGTLAKNIQY
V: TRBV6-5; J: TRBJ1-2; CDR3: ASQTGQLASDGYT
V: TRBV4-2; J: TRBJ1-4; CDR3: ASSQELTGVGEKLF
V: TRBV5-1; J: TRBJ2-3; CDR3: ASSFLAGEVVGTQY